The 28 T cell receptor beta chains presented below share a single source sample, sequenced in a study of cytomegalovirus exposure and HLA in healthy donors. Amplification used 60 Vbeta primers and 13 Jbeta primers. The data were produced by immunoSEQ multiplex PCR, yet TCRdb's version contains in-frame clones alone and is incomplete. Of a few hundred thousand clones listed, 80% were seen once; the top ten hold about 0.28%. Sequenced input: PBMCs. These receptors were taken from a girl aged 2 to 10 in good health and CMV-seronegative.

The count of this clone is one. The genes are TRBV6-4 and TRBJ2-5; 7 nucleotides agree with TRBD1. The DNA matches TRBJ2-7 better at its end, which makes the J call doubtful. This CDR3 spans 13 amino acids. The germline V gene has CDR1 MRHNA and CDR2 SNTAGT. The CDR3 sequence: CASSPTGQAEQYF. CDR3 DNA sequence: TGTGCCAGCAGCCCCACCGGACAGGCCGAGCAGTACTTC.

The rearrangement uses TRBV11-2 and TRBJ1-2; a possible D gene is TRBD1 (5 bases). CDR3 length equals 15 residues. Germline V gives CDR1 SGHAT, CDR2 FQNNGV. Trimming pared 3 bases from V and 4 bases from J, leaving 15 bases between. CDR3 coding DNA: TGTGCCAGCAGCTTTTTCGGGGGTCTCGGCTATGGCTACACCTTC. Encoded protein: CASSFFGGLGYGYTF. The full variable domain, completed using reference TRBV11-2 and TRBJ1-2, is EAGVAQSPRYKIIEKRQSVAFWCNPISGHATLYWYQQILGQGPKLLIQFQNNGVVDDSQLPKDRFSAERLKGVDSTLKIQPAKLEDSAVYLCASSFFGGLGYGYTFGSGTRLTVV.

The genes are TRBV28 and TRBJ1-2, with 7 bases aligning to TRBD1. The CDR3 consists of 13 residues. Germline V gene data show CDR1 as MDHEN and CDR2 as SYDVKM. The V gene end was trimmed by 6 bases and the J gene end by 5 bases; junction bases not matched to a gene: 6. Written as DNA, the CDR3 is TGTGCCAGCAGCTTGGGACAGTTATATGGCTACACCTTC. It codes for CASSLGQLYGYTF.

The chain joins TRBV7-8 to TRBJ1-1; D ambiguous. Trimming removed 6 bases from V and 0 bases from J, with 5 bases in between. This CDR3 spans 12 amino acids. From germline, CDR1 is SGHVS and CDR2 FQNEAQ. CDR3 nucleotide sequence: TGTGCCAGCAGTAAAATGAACACTGAAGCTTTCTTT. It codes for CASSKMNTEAFF.

The rearrangement joins TRBV6-5 to TRBJ2-7, with 8 bases lining up with TRBD2. Germline lookup yields CDR1 MNHEY and CDR2 SVGAGI. The CDR3 length is 15 residues. V lost 4 bases to trimming and J lost 5 bases; unmatched junction nucleotides: 10. The CDR3 nucleotides are TGTGCCAGCAGTTCGTCCGGGACTAGGGCCGACGAGCAGTACTTC. It yields the protein CASSSSGTRADEQYF.

The chain couples TRBV19 to TRBJ1-1; tentatively, D is TRBD1 (6 bases). Germline V gives CDR1 LNHDA, CDR2 SQIVND (reference sequence). The CDR3 consists of 11 residues. Trimming shortened V by 6 bases and J by 11 bases, and 13 bases separated the two germline ends. This CDR3 is CASRTTGSAFF. The DNA for the CDR3 is TGTGCCAGTAGGACCACAGGGAGCGCTTTCTTT.

V usage is TRBV5-1 and J usage is TRBJ2-7; 13 nucleotides line up with TRBD2. This CDR3 is 15 amino acids long. Germline V gives CDR1 SGHRS, CDR2 YFSETQ. The J segment lost 4 bases and the V segment lost 4 bases, leaving 5 bases of the junction unmatched. The CDR3 nucleotides are TGCGCCAGCAGCCTGGGACTAGCGGGGATATACGAGCAGTACTTC. Protein product: CASSLGLAGIYEQYF.

This chain links TRBV2 with TRBJ2-5, with no clear D. The J call could be wrong; TRBJ2-7 is a better fit for the DNA end. CDR3 length: 14 amino acids. CDR1 and CDR2 (germline): SNHLY, FYNNEI. The CDR3 is CASNPKTYYYEQYF. The CDR3 region has the DNA TGTGCCAGCAATCCTAAGACTTACTACTACGAGCAGTACTTC.

This sequence joins TRBV11-2 and TRBJ2-7, with TRBD2 identical over 8 bases. The CDR3 is made up of 16 amino acids. V shed 1 base and J 0 bases; nucleotides not matched to a gene: 5. CDR1 SGHAT and CDR2 FQNNGV come from the germline V gene. The CDR3 DNA follows: TGTGCCAGCAGCTTAGCGGCGGGAGGACTCTCCTACGAGCAGTACTTC. It is translated as CASSLAAGGLSYEQYF.

Written as DNA, the CDR3 is TGCGCCAGCAGCTTGAGGCAGGGCGGCTACAATGAGCAGTTCTTC. This codes for CASSLRQGGYNEQFF. The chain carries TRBV5-1 and TRBJ2-1; a possible D gene is TRBD1 (5 bases). Germline V gene data show CDR1 as SGHRS and CDR2 as YFSETQ. The CDR3 is 15 amino acids. Between the trimmed V and J ends, which lost 1 base and 3 bases, there was a span of 11 bases.

J is TRBJ1-1 and V is TRBV4-1, with TRBD1 as a possible D gene (5 bases). Germline CDR1 and CDR2: MGHRA and YSYEKL. Trimming removed 0 bases at V and 0 bases at J, with 14 bases between. The CDR3 extends over 17 amino acids. This CDR3 reads CASSQENRPRMNTEAFF. The CDR3 DNA follows: TGCGCCAGCAGCCAAGAAAACAGGCCGAGAATGAACACTGAAGCTTTCTTT.

The chain couples TRBV5-4 to TRBJ2-1; 7 positions agree with TRBD1. V gave up 4 bases and J gave up 2 bases; unmatched junction bases: 6. Germline loops: CDR1 SGHNT, CDR2 YYREEE (reference sequence). The CDR3 runs 15 residues. The DNA of the CDR3 is TGTGCCAGCAGCGTGGGACAGCGCGCCTACAATGAGCAGTTCTTC. Amino acids: CASSVGQRAYNEQFF.

The chain links TRBV19 to TRBJ2-1; 9 nucleotides agree with TRBD2. The junction had 12 bases not matched to a gene; V was cut back by 5 bases and J by 10 bases. Germline CDR1 is LNHDA and CDR2 is SQIVND (reference sequence). This CDR3 spans 15 amino acids. CDR3 sequence (DNA): TGTGCCAGTAGTCCAGTGGCTAGCGGGATAGGGGAGCAGTTCTTC. Protein sequence: CASSPVASGIGEQFF. Combining the CDR3 with reference TRBV19 and TRBJ2-1 gives the whole variable domain DGGITQSPKYLFRKEGQNVTLSCEQNLNHDAMYWYRQDPGQGLRLIYYSQIVNDFQKGDIAEGYSVSREKKESFPLTVTSAQKNPTAFYLCASSPVASGIGEQFFGPGTRLTVL.

The genes are TRBV4-1 and TRBJ2-7; TRBD2 matches 8 bases. This CDR3 is built from 15 residues. Unmatched junction bases numbered 6, after V lost 4 bases and J lost 1 base. CDR1 is MGHRA, CDR2 YSYEKL, per germline. This CDR3 reads CASSPGGTSSYEQYF. The DNA of the CDR3 is TGCGCCAGCAGCCCCGGTGGGACTAGTTCCTACGAGCAGTACTTC.

V usage is TRBV6-5 and J usage is TRBJ2-7; 8 nucleotides line up with TRBD2. Germline V gives CDR1 MNHEY, CDR2 SVGAGI. This CDR3 spans 15 amino acids. The ends lost 0 bases at V and 3 bases at J; junction bases unmatched: 4. CDR3 amino acids: CASSYSGSGNYEQYF. The CDR3 DNA sequence: TGTGCCAGCAGTTACTCGGGTAGCGGGAACTACGAGCAGTACTTC.

The CDR3: CASSPPIGQGELFF. The DNA for the CDR3 is TGTGCCAGCTCACCACCGATAGGACAGGGGGAGCTGTTTTTT. The chain links TRBV18 to TRBJ2-2; possibly TRBD1 for D (6 bases). Germline assignment: CDR1 KGHSH and CDR2 LQKENI. V lost 0 bases to trimming and J lost 8 bases, with 10 bases between them. The length of the CDR3 is 14 residues.

The chain has TRBV5-6 and TRBJ1-6, with D perhaps matching TRBD1 (6 bases). This CDR3 contains 15 residues. Trimming cost V 2 bases and J 7 bases, with 13 bases left between them. Looked up from germline, CDR1 is SGHDT and CDR2 is YYEEEE. CDR3 nucleotides: TGTGCCAGCAGCTTCGCCGGGACAAAAAATTCACCCCTCCACTTT. Amino acid sequence: CASSFAGTKNSPLHF.

This clone was counted between two and nine times. V gene TRBV5-1 combines with J gene TRBJ1-1; no definite D call. This CDR3 spans 12 amino acids. Germline loops: CDR1 SGHRS, CDR2 YFSETQ. With 4 bases removed from V and 2 bases from J, the gap between germline ends came to 6 bases. The CDR3: CASSPGNTEAFF. Here the CDR3 DNA reads TGCGCCAGCAGCCCGGGAAACACTGAAGCTTTCTTT.

The chain has TRBV2 and TRBJ2-1, with TRBD2 identical over 8 bases. The CDR3 sequence is 15 residues long. Germline CDR1 SNHLY, CDR2 FYNNEI. V dropped 6 bases and J dropped 6; count of bases not matched to a gene: 10. The CDR3, as DNA: TGTGCCAGCAGCGCCAAGCGGGGGATTAGCAATGAGCAGTTCTTC. Protein sequence: CASSAKRGISNEQFF.

V and J are TRBV19 and TRBJ2-7; D is unresolved. This CDR3 is built from 15 residues. The germline CDR1 and CDR2 sequences are LNHDA and SQIVND (reference sequence). Trimming left V 4 bases short and J 7 bases short, with 20 bases between. CDR3 region: CASSTTPEIGLEQYF. CDR3 nucleotides: TGTGCCAGTAGTACGACCCCGGAGATAGGTCTTGAGCAGTACTTC.

The V call is TRBV5-6, the J call TRBJ2-7; TRBD1 might be the D (5 bases). The germline V and J ends were trimmed by 1 base and 4 bases, with 12 bases remaining between them. The germline V gene has CDR1 SGHDT and CDR2 YYEEEE. The CDR3 is 14 residues long. The CDR3 reads CASSLWQGWYEQYF. The CDR3 DNA follows: TGTGCCAGCAGCTTGTGGCAGGGATGGTACGAGCAGTACTTC.

The rearrangement links TRBV2 to TRBJ2-5, with a tentative D call TRBD2 (6 bases). Gene TRBJ2-7 matches the end of the DNA better, so the J call may be wrong. CDR1 and CDR2 from the germline V gene are SNHLY and FYNNEI. This CDR3 comprises 14 residues. The CDR3 here is CASSAEGELYEQYF. In DNA form, the CDR3 reads TGTGCCAGCAGCGCGGAGGGAGAGCTCTACGAGCAGTACTTC.

The V call is TRBV25-1, the J call TRBJ1-2; 9 bases fit TRBD1. The junction had 2 bases not matched to a gene; V was cut back by 4 bases and J by 5 bases. Germline values: CDR1 MGHDK, CDR2 SYGVNS. This CDR3 is 13 amino acids long. The CDR3 spells CASSVGQGYGYTF. CDR3 sequence (DNA): TGTGCCAGCAGTGTCGGACAGGGGTATGGCTACACCTTC.

This chain links TRBV11-2 with TRBJ2-5; possibly TRBD2 for D (5 bases). The germline V and J ends were trimmed by 0 bases and 5 bases, with 13 bases remaining between them. Looked up from germline, CDR1 is SGHAT and CDR2 is FQNNGV. The CDR3 length is 15 residues. CDR3 region: CASSLDIGVGETQYF. The CDR3 DNA reads as TGTGCCAGCAGCTTAGATATCGGGGTTGGGGAGACCCAGTACTTC.

This rearrangement joins TRBV28 to TRBJ1-2, with D possibly being TRBD1 (6 bases). This CDR3 contains 12 residues. Germline V lookup: CDR1 MDHEN, CDR2 SYDVKM. V lost 9 bases, J lost 10 bases, and 18 bases lay in between. Here the CDR3 DNA reads TGTGCCAGATCCGGAACAGGGCTTGACTACACCTTC. Its protein is CARSGTGLDYTF.

This clone showed up just once. V usage is TRBV11-2 and J usage is TRBJ1-4; 7 nucleotides agree with TRBD1. V lost 5 bases to trimming and J lost 3 bases; unmatched junction nucleotides: 6. The CDR3 covers 15 residues. Germline V gene data show CDR1 as SGHAT and CDR2 as FQNNGV. CDR3 region: CASSLRGRSNEKLFF. The CDR3 DNA is TGTGCCAGCAGCCTTAGGGGGCGGTCTAATGAAAAACTGTTTTTT.

This clone was detected only once. The chain uses TRBV5-4 and TRBJ1-3; D may be TRBD1 (6 bases). Germline CDR1 reads SGHNT; CDR2 reads YYREEE (reference sequence). The CDR3 extends over 15 amino acids. V was shortened by 2 bases and J by 1 base, with 10 bases between the two germline ends. The CDR3 spells CASSFGTSSGNTIYF. DNA for the CDR3: TGTGCCAGCAGCTTCGGGACATCGTCTGGAAACACCATATATTTT. The variable domain in full, completed from reference TRBV5-4 and TRBJ1-3, reads ETGVTQSPTHLIKTRGQQVTLRCSSQSGHNTVSWYQQALGQGPQFIFQYYREEENGRGNFPPRFSGLQFPNYSSELNVNALELDDSALYLCASSFGTSSGNTIYFGEGSWLTVV.

This sequence joins TRBV7-2 and TRBJ2-7; possible D gene TRBD1, 6 bases. This CDR3 region has 15 residues. Germline-derived CDR1 and CDR2 are SGHTA and FQGNSA. Between the trimmed V and J ends, which lost 4 bases and 1 base, there was a span of 14 bases. Here the CDR3 reads CASSSPDRMSYEQYF. The CDR3 region has the DNA TGTGCCAGCAGCTCCCCTGACAGGATGTCCTACGAGCAGTACTTC.